This TCR beta chain derives from a study of breast tumors, draining lymph nodes, adjacent tissues. Whole-study results and caveats: Tumor TCR diversity was below lymph nodes but above nontumor tissue.

Turning to this clonotype: Its antigen is undetermined.

The CDR3 sequence is 14 residues long. Trimming took 0 bases from V and 2 from J, leaving 10 bases between them. Germline V gene data show CDR1 as DFQATT and CDR2 as SNEGSKA (reference sequence). TCRdb re-called the multiplex PCR reads with MiXCR, one entry per CDR3 protein. The table records about 130,000 distinct CDR3 sequences, over 20% of them present only once. Breast cancer patients provided tissue from their axillary draining lymph nodes. The chain uses TRBV20-1 and TRBJ2-5; D possibly corresponds to TRBD2 (6 bases). The sample consisted of axillary lymph node tissue. The sequence was obtained from a female donor with breast cancer. Some clones in this sample may be carry-over from other donors' samples. Written as DNA, the CDR3 is TGCAGTGCTAGAGACTGGGCGGGGCAAGAGACCCAGTACTTC. Residues: CSARDWAGQETQYF.